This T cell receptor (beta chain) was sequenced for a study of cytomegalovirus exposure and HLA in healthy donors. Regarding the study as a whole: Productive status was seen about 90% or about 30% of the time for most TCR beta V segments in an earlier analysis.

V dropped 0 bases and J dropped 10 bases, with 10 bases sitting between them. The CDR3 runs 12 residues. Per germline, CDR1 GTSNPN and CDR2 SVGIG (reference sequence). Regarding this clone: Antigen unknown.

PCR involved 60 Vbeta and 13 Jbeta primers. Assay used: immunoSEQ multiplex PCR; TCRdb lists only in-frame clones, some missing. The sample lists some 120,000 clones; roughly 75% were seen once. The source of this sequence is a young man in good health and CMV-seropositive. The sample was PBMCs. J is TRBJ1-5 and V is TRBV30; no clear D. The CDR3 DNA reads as TGTGCCTGGAGTGTCGTGGGAGGCCCCCAGCATTTT. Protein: CAWSVVGGPQHF.